These 28 T cell receptor beta chains share one sample of origin, sequenced in a study of T cells in Graves' hyperthyroidism and ophthalmopathy. From RNA transcripts, TCR beta CDR3 regions were amplified. When the TCR CDR3 underwent first-round RT-PCR, the HTBI primer set was used. From the multiplex PCR reads, TCRdb called clonotypes with MiXCR, one entry per CDR3 protein. Counted here are roughly 800,000 distinct CDR3 sequences, 38% occurring once; the ten biggest clones make up 8% to 9%. Input material: blood. All receptors come from a man between 18 and 29 years old with Graves' hyperthyroidism.

The chain joins TRBV10-3 to TRBJ1-5, with D uncertain. V dropped 2 bases and J dropped 7 bases, with 6 bases sitting between them. This CDR3 has 12 amino acids. Per germline, CDR1 ENHRY and CDR2 SYGVKD. CDR3 loop: CAISEEEQPQHF. The DNA of the CDR3 is TGTGCCATCAGTGAGGAGGAACAGCCCCAGCATTTT.

The rearrangement links TRBV7-9 to TRBJ2-7; TRBD1 agrees at 7 bases. Trimming at V came to 1 base and at J to 6 bases, leaving 12 bases not matched to a gene. The germline gives CDR1 SEHNR, CDR2 FQNEAQ (reference sequence). The CDR3 runs to 16 residues. For the CDR3, the DNA is TGTGCCAGCAGCTTAGACCAAACAGGGCCAGGGGGCGAGCAGTACTTC. Translation: CASSLDQTGPGGEQYF.

The rearrangement links TRBV11-2 to TRBJ1-1; D is perhaps TRBD1 (6 bases). Germline V CDR1 and CDR2: SGHAT, FQNNGV. This CDR3 is 14 amino acids long. The V end lost 0 bases, the J end lost 12 bases, and 17 bases lay between the germline ends. The CDR3 nucleotides are TGTGCCAGCAGCTTAGATCGAGGGGGGCGCCGGTCTTTCTTT. Its protein product is CASSLDRGGRRSFF.

This clonotype was seen at least ten times. This sequence joins TRBV2 and TRBJ2-2; no reliable D call. CDR1 is SNHLY and CDR2 is FYNNEI in the germline V gene. V was cut by 3 bases and J by 6 bases, with 5 bases left in between. The CDR3 runs to 12 residues. The CDR3 DNA reads as TGTGCCAGCAGTGATACGGCCGGGGAGCTGTTTTTT. The encoded protein is CASSDTAGELFF.

This clonotype was picked up many times. The chain couples TRBV29-1 to TRBJ1-4; 8 nucleotides line up with TRBD1. V shed 6 bases, J shed 7 bases, and the junction held 4 bases outside the gene matches. This CDR3 comprises 12 residues. Germline CDR1 is SQVTM and CDR2 is ANQGSEA. CDR3 coding DNA: TGCAGCGTGGGGACAGGCGGTGAAAAACTGTTTTTT. This gives the protein CSVGTGGEKLFF.

This clonotype was recorded at least ten times. The chain carries TRBV29-1 and TRBJ1-5; possibly TRBD1 for D (5 bases). The germline V and J ends were trimmed by 8 bases and 1 base, with 12 bases remaining between them. The germline CDR1 and CDR2 sequences are SQVTM and ANQGSEA. The CDR3 is 13 amino acids. The DNA for the CDR3 is TGCAGCTCAGGGTCGAGGAGCAATCAGCCCCAGCATTTT. It is translated as CSSGSRSNQPQHF.

V is TRBV29-1 and J is TRBJ2-3; D is unclear. From germline, CDR1 is SQVTM and CDR2 ANQGSEA. V lost 2 bases and J 5 bases, leaving 5 bases between the germline ends. This CDR3 comprises 11 residues. CDR3 nucleotide sequence: TGCAGCGTTGAAATAGTAGATACGCAGTATTTT. Translation: CSVEIVDTQYF.

At least ten counts were recorded for this clonotype. The J gene is TRBJ1-1, the V gene TRBV29-1, with 9 bases identical to TRBD1. V shed 5 bases and J 1 base; nucleotides not matched to a gene: 2. The length of the CDR3 is 13 residues. Looked up from germline, CDR1 is SQVTM and CDR2 is ANQGSEA. As DNA, the CDR3 is TGCAGCGTTACAGGGGGCGCGAACACTGAAGCTTTCTTT. Residues: CSVTGGANTEAFF.

Ten or more counts support this clonotype. This rearrangement joins TRBV19 to TRBJ1-2, with TRBD1 matching 9 bases. The CDR3 length is 15 residues. Germline V gene sequence: CDR1 LNHDA, CDR2 SQIVND (reference sequence). V trimming: 5 bases; J trimming: 6 bases; junction bases outside the gene matches: 10. The CDR3 bases are TGTGCCAGTAGTGTGACGGGACAGGGCGTTCATGGCTACACCTTC. Translated, it gives CASSVTGQGVHGYTF.

V is TRBV9 and J is TRBJ2-7; 7 bases match TRBD2. Germline CDR1 reads SGDLS; CDR2 reads YYNGEE. This CDR3 contains 14 residues. V was pared by 2 bases and J by 2 bases, with 4 bases of the junction left unmatched. CDR3 residues: CASSVRDYPYEQYF. DNA for the CDR3: TGTGCCAGCAGCGTCCGGGACTACCCCTACGAGCAGTACTTC.

There are many counts of this clonotype. The chain carries TRBV14 and TRBJ2-5; 8 positions agree with TRBD1. This CDR3 region has 15 residues. Germline V gives CDR1 SGHDN, CDR2 FVKESK. V shed 1 base, J shed 2 bases, and the junction held 3 bases outside the gene matches. CDR3 loop: CASSQGTGLQETQYF. CDR3 nucleotides: TGTGCCAGCAGCCAAGGGACAGGGCTTCAAGAGACCCAGTACTTC.

This clonotype came up once. CDR3 DNA sequence: TGTGCCAGCAGCTTCAGGATTTTGGGAGGTAGCAGGGAGACCCAGTACTTC. This sequence encodes CASSFRILGGSRETQYF. The chain combines TRBV25-1 with TRBJ2-5; maybe TRBD2 (6 bases). The CDR3 consists of 17 residues. Germline CDR1 is MGHDK and CDR2 is SYGVNS. The ends were cut back, 6 bases at V and 5 bases at J, with 25 bases in the middle. Filled out from reference TRBV25-1 and TRBJ2-5, the complete variable domain reads EADIYQTPRYLVIGTGKKITLECSQTMGHDKMYWYQQDPGMELHLIHYSYGVNSTEKGDLSSESTVSRIRTEHFPLTLESARPSHTSQYLCASSFRILGGSRETQYFGPGTRLLVL.

The chain combines TRBV7-2 with TRBJ2-3; weak D call: TRBD1 (5 bases). CDR1 and CDR2 from the germline V gene are SGHTA and FQGNSA. The V gene lost 1 base and the J gene lost 2 bases, with 13 bases spanning the gap. This CDR3 has 16 amino acids. The CDR3 loop reads CASSLGGRAITDTQYF. CDR3 DNA sequence: TGTGCCAGCAGCTTAGGAGGCAGGGCAATCACAGATACGCAGTATTTT.

This clonotype appeared many times. The rearrangement links TRBV25-1 to TRBJ2-2; 7 bases agree with TRBD1. V shed 7 bases, J shed 4 bases, and the junction held 9 bases outside the gene matches. Germline V gene sequence: CDR1 MGHDK, CDR2 SYGVNS. CDR3 length: 15 amino acids. The CDR3 bases are TGTGCCAGCAACGAGGGGGCGATGGGCACCGGGGAGCTGTTTTTT. Amino acids: CASNEGAMGTGELFF.

This clonotype has a count of ten or more. The CDR3 DNA is TGTGCCATCAGCCAACAGGGGAGCTCCTACGAGCAGTACTTC. It yields the protein CAISQQGSSYEQYF. V gene TRBV10-3 combines with J gene TRBJ2-7; 7 bases align to TRBD1. Germline V gene sequence: CDR1 ENHRY, CDR2 SYGVKD. This CDR3 spans 14 amino acids. The J segment lost 0 bases and the V segment lost 6 bases, leaving 5 bases of the junction unmatched.

V and J are TRBV29-1 and TRBJ1-3; 7 bases are shared with TRBD1. The germline V gene has CDR1 SQVTM and CDR2 ANQGSEA. The V and J ends lost 6 bases and 0 bases, in that order; junction bases with no gene match: 2. The CDR3 loop spans 13 amino acids. CDR3 DNA: TGCAGCGTGACAGGGTCCTCTGGAAACACCATATATTTT. Its protein is CSVTGSSGNTIYF.

The chain combines TRBV29-1 with TRBJ2-7; D may be TRBD2 (6 bases). The V gene lost 6 bases and the J gene lost 6 bases, with 15 bases spanning the gap. The CDR3 spans 12 residues. Germline lookup yields CDR1 SQVTM and CDR2 ANQGSEA. The CDR3 protein is CSVEGHGGEQYF. In DNA form, the CDR3 reads TGCAGCGTAGAGGGTCACGGGGGCGAGCAGTACTTC.

This clonotype was seen ten or more times. V gene TRBV9 combines with J gene TRBJ1-6; D is unresolved. The CDR3 totals 13 residues. With 3 bases removed from V and 5 bases from J, the gap between germline ends came to 6 bases. CDR1 SGDLS and CDR2 YYNGEE come from the germline V gene. CDR3 amino acids: CASSERHNSPLHF. The DNA of the CDR3 is TGTGCCAGCAGCGAACGGCATAATTCACCCCTCCACTTT.

This clonotype turned up a few times. The chain joins TRBV4-1 to TRBJ2-7, with TRBD1 matching over 8 bases. Germline trimming cut 1 base from V and 2 bases from J; bases unmatched to any gene: 1. Germline V CDR1 and CDR2: MGHRA, YSYEKL. The CDR3 has 14 residues. The CDR3 DNA follows: TGCGCCAGCAGCCAAGCACAGGGGGCCTACGAGCAGTACTTC. This gives the protein CASSQAQGAYEQYF.

The gene calls are TRBV5-4 and TRBJ1-4, with 7 bases fitting TRBD1. V lost 4 bases, J lost 5 bases, and 8 bases stayed unmatched. The length of the CDR3 is 15 residues. The germline gives CDR1 SGHNT, CDR2 YYREEE (reference sequence). CDR3 amino acids: CASSPGDSRNEKLFF. CDR3 nucleotide sequence: TGTGCCAGCAGCCCGGGGGACAGCCGGAATGAAAAACTGTTTTTT. The whole variable domain, filled in from reference TRBV5-4 and TRBJ1-4, reads ETGVTQSPTHLIKTRGQQVTLRCSSQSGHNTVSWYQQALGQGPQFIFQYYREEENGRGNFPPRFSGLQFPNYSSELNVNALELDDSALYLCASSPGDSRNEKLFFGSGTQLSVL.

This clonotype has only a few counts. Here the CDR3 reads CATSTSTAGGTGDSNQPQHF. The CDR3 DNA is TGTGCCACCAGCACGTCTACCGCCGGCGGGACAGGGGATAGCAATCAGCCCCAGCATTTT. This rearrangement joins TRBV15 to TRBJ1-5; 10 bases map to TRBD1. With V trimmed by 4 bases and J by 0 bases, 15 bases remained unmatched. The CDR3 length is 20 residues. Germline lookup yields CDR1 LNHNV and CDR2 YYDKDF (reference sequence).

This clonotype showed up many times. The V and J genes are TRBV7-2 and TRBJ2-7; unclear D gene. CDR3 length: 14 residues. V lost 8 bases and J lost 5, with 19 bases in between. Germline values: CDR1 SGHTA, CDR2 FQGNSA. The CDR3 loop reads CASGPVRPTHEQYF. CDR3 bases: TGTGCCAGCGGCCCTGTTCGGCCCACCCACGAGCAGTACTTC.

The chain combines TRBV5-4 with TRBJ1-5; maybe TRBD1 (5 bases). CDR3 length: 16 amino acids. The V end was cut by 4 bases, the J end by 6 bases, with 20 bases between. Germline V gene sequence: CDR1 SGHNT, CDR2 YYREEE (reference sequence). The CDR3 sequence: CASSKPGPGMGQPQHF. The CDR3 coding sequence is TGTGCCAGCAGCAAACCGGGACCGGGGATGGGTCAGCCCCAGCATTTT.

This clonotype has at least ten counts. DNA of the CDR3: TGTGCCAGCAGAACGGGGCCCACTGAAGCTTTCTTT. As protein: CASRTGPTEAFF. This chain joins TRBV25-1 and TRBJ1-1, with TRBD1 as a possible D gene (5 bases). Trimming removed 6 bases at V and 4 bases at J, with 9 bases between. Per the germline V gene, CDR1 is MGHDK and CDR2 is SYGVNS. The CDR3 is 12 residues long.

The chain employs TRBV7-8 and TRBJ1-3; no clear D. This CDR3 spans 16 amino acids. Germline assignment: CDR1 SGHVS and CDR2 FQNEAQ. V dropped 3 bases and J dropped 0 bases, with 12 bases sitting between them. The CDR3 spells CASSLAHTVSGNTIYF. CDR3 nucleotide sequence: TGTGCCAGCAGCTTGGCCCACACCGTCTCTGGAAACACCATATATTTT.

In the case of this clonotype: Possible read error: a much larger clone is one base away. The J gene is TRBJ1-1, the V gene TRBV2; weak D call: TRBD1 (6 bases). The germline CDR1 and CDR2 sequences are SNHLY and FYNNEI. CDR3 length: 15 residues. The CDR3 sequence: CVGTLQGGSNTEAFF. CDR3 DNA: TGTGTCGGGACGCTACAGGGCGGGTCAAACACTGAAGCTTTCTTT.

This clonotype turned up a few times. The V gene is TRBV5-6, the J gene TRBJ1-1; the D gene is possibly TRBD1 (5 bases). The CDR3 consists of 15 residues. V dropped 0 bases and J dropped 0 bases, with 9 bases sitting between them. The germline CDR1 and CDR2 sequences are SGHDT and YYEEEE. This CDR3 reads CASSLAPGVNTEAFF. The CDR3 coding sequence is TGTGCCAGCAGCTTGGCCCCGGGGGTGAACACTGAAGCTTTCTTT.

The table lists this clonotype with a few counts. The genes are TRBV7-9 and TRBJ2-5, with D maybe TRBD1 (5 bases). The length of the CDR3 is 14 residues. CDR1 is SEHNR and CDR2 is FQNEAQ in the germline V gene (reference sequence). Trimming pared 4 bases from V and 7 bases from J, leaving 16 bases between. The CDR3 loop reads CASSSSGAEGTQYF. The CDR3 DNA reads as TGTGCCAGCAGCTCCTCTGGGGCAGAAGGGACCCAGTACTTC.